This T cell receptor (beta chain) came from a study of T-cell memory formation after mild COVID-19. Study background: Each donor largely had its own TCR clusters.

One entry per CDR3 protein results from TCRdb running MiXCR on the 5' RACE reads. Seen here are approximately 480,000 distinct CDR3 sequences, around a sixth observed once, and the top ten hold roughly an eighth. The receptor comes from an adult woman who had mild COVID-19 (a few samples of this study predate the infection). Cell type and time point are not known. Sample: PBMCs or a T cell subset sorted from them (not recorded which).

CDR3 bases: TGCAGTGCTAGAGATCGAGTAGTGTACACTGAAGCTTTCTTT. Translating it yields CSARDRVVYTEAFF. The chain has TRBV20-1 and TRBJ1-1; D gene unclear. Germline V gene lookup returns CDR1 DFQATT and CDR2 SNEGSKA (reference sequence). The CDR3 runs to 14 residues. V was shortened by 0 bases and J by 3 bases, with 11 bases between the two germline ends.